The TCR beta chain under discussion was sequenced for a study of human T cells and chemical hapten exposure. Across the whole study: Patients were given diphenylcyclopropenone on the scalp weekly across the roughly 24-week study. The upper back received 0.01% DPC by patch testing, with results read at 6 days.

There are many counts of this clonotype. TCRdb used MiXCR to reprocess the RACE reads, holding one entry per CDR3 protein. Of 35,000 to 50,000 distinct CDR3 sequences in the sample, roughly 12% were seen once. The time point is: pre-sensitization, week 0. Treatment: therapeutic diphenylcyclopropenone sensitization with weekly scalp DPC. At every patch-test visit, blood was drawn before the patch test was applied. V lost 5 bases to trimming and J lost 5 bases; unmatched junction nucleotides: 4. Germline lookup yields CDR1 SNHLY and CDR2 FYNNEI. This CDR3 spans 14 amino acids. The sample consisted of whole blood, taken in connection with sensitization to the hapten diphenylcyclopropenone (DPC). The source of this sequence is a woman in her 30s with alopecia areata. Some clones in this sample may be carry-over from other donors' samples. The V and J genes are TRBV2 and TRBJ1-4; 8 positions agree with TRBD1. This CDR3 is CASSRQGRNEKLFF. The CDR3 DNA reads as TGTGCCAGCAGTCGACAGGGGCGCAATGAAAAACTGTTTTTT.